These 31 T cell receptor beta chains came from one sample sequenced in a study of OX40 agonist ivuxolimab in advanced cancers. Libraries were prepared by immunoSEQ multiplex PCR; TCRdb keeps only in-frame clonotypes and omits some of them. Here the sample spans about 69,000 clones, 65% to 80% being singletons. The sequencing here drew on CD4+ or CD8+ T cells sorted from blood, taken in a trial of the OX40 agonist ivuxolimab. The receptor set was obtained from an adult with an advanced solid tumor such as melanoma, head and neck, liver or kidney cancer.

The gene calls are TRBV5-1 and TRBJ2-1; a possible D gene is TRBD2 (5 bases). CDR3 length equals 14 residues. V lost 3 bases and J 5 bases, leaving 12 bases between the germline ends. Germline loops: CDR1 SGHRS, CDR2 YFSETQ. CDR3 protein: CASSSAGLNNEQFF. The CDR3 DNA sequence: TGCGCCAGCAGCTCGGCCGGACTGAACAATGAGCAGTTCTTC.

The CDR3 DNA sequence: TGTGCCTGCAATTTTGGGACTAATAGTTCACCCCTCCACTTT. Translated: CACNFGTNSSPLHF. This chain connects TRBV30 to TRBJ1-6; perhaps TRBD1 as D (5 bases). The V and J ends lost 6 bases and 9 bases respectively, with 18 bases between them. The CDR3 contains 14 residues. CDR1 and CDR2 from the germline V gene are GTSNPN and SVGIG (reference sequence).

The chain combines TRBV7-2 with TRBJ2-1; TRBD1 agrees at 7 bases. The V gene end was trimmed by 5 bases and the J gene end by 1 base; junction bases not matched to a gene: 5. Germline V gives CDR1 SGHTA, CDR2 FQGNSA. The CDR3 contains 15 residues. The CDR3 nucleotides are TGTGCCAGCAGCCCCGGGACAGCGTCCTACAATGAGCAGTTCTTC. This translates into CASSPGTASYNEQFF.

V usage is TRBV9 and J usage is TRBJ1-3; D gene ambiguous. This CDR3 is built from 13 residues. The V gene lost 3 bases and the J gene lost 4 bases, with 8 bases spanning the gap. Germline lookup yields CDR1 SGDLS and CDR2 YYNGEE. The CDR3 DNA reads TGTGCCAGCAGCGGACGGATGGGAAACACCATATATTTT. This gives the protein CASSGRMGNTIYF.

The V gene is TRBV15, the J gene TRBJ1-3; TRBD1 is a possible D gene (5 bases). Trimming took 3 bases from V and 8 from J, leaving 17 bases between them. Germline lookup yields CDR1 LNHNV and CDR2 YYDKDF (reference sequence). The CDR3 length is 15 residues. CDR3 sequence (DNA): TGTGCCACCAGCAGCTTCCGGGACGGGATGGACACCATATATTTT. Residues: CATSSFRDGMDTIYF.

The rearrangement links TRBV2 to TRBJ2-7; the D is unclear. Germline loops: CDR1 SNHLY, CDR2 FYNNEI. This CDR3 has 14 amino acids. V was shortened by 4 bases and J by 3 bases, with 13 bases between the two germline ends. CDR3 sequence: CASSGLAPDYEQYF. DNA of the CDR3: TGTGCCAGCAGTGGATTGGCACCCGACTACGAGCAGTACTTC. Full variable domain (remainder filled in from reference TRBV2 and TRBJ2-7): EPEVTQTPSHQVTQMGQEVILRCVPISNHLYFYWYRQILGQKVEFLVSFYNNEISEKSEIFDDQFSVERPDGSNFTLKIRSTKLEDSAMYFCASSGLAPDYEQYFGPGTRLTVT.

The chain combines TRBV28 with TRBJ1-2; D is possibly TRBD1 (6 bases). The CDR3 totals 16 residues. Per the germline V gene, CDR1 is MDHEN and CDR2 is SYDVKM. V lost 6 bases and J 2 bases, leaving 19 bases between the germline ends. This CDR3 reads CASRLTPGQKNYGYTF. Written as DNA, the CDR3 is TGTGCCAGCAGACTAACCCCTGGACAGAAAAACTATGGCTACACCTTC.

The chain joins TRBV9 to TRBJ2-3; 11 bases agree with TRBD2. Trimming at V came to 1 base and at J to 3 bases, leaving 1 base not matched to a gene. CDR3 length: 15 residues. In germline, CDR1 is SGDLS, CDR2 YYNGEE. The CDR3 spells CASSVTSGRTDTQYF. DNA for the CDR3: TGTGCCAGCAGCGTAACTAGCGGGAGAACAGATACGCAGTATTTT.

The V call is TRBV7-2, the J call TRBJ2-5; D remains unclear. The V end lost 2 bases, the J end lost 5 bases, and 12 bases lay between the germline ends. There are 14 residues in the CDR3. From germline, CDR1 is SGHTA and CDR2 FQGNSA. The CDR3 reads CASSLRVVRETQYF. CDR3 in DNA: TGTGCCAGCAGCTTAAGGGTGGTGCGGGAGACCCAGTACTTC.

V is TRBV10-2 and J is TRBJ2-3; 7 bases match TRBD2. This CDR3 contains 15 residues. V shed 3 bases and J 2 bases; nucleotides not matched to a gene: 5. Germline-derived CDR1 and CDR2 are WSHSY and SAAADI. The CDR3, as DNA: TGCGCCAGCAGTGACAGCGGGACGCCCACAGATACGCAGTATTTT. Amino acid sequence: CASSDSGTPTDTQYF.

This clone was observed a single time. The chain combines TRBV5-8 with TRBJ2-7; the D gene is possibly TRBD1 (6 bases). CDR1 is SGHTS and CDR2 is YDEGEE in the germline V gene. V dropped 2 bases and J dropped 9 bases, with 15 bases sitting between them. CDR3 size: 13 residues. Here the CDR3 DNA reads TGTGCCAGCAGCTTCGGAACAGGGACGGGGCAGTACTTC. Amino acid sequence: CASSFGTGTGQYF.

The chain carries TRBV27 and TRBJ1-4; no definite D call. Germline-derived CDR1 and CDR2 are MNHEY and SMNVEV (reference sequence). This CDR3 is 16 amino acids long. Trimming took 5 bases from V and 4 from J, leaving 17 bases between them. The CDR3 DNA sequence: TGTGCCAGCAGTGCCCCATCAACCCGGGGTAATGAAAAACTGTTTTTT. Translating it yields CASSAPSTRGNEKLFF.

This rearrangement joins TRBV9 to TRBJ1-6, with 9 bases lining up with TRBD1. The V gene end was trimmed by 4 bases and the J gene end by 6 bases; junction bases not matched to a gene: 5. Germline assignment: CDR1 SGDLS and CDR2 YYNGEE. The CDR3 is made up of 15 amino acids. The CDR3 DNA reads as TGTGCCAGCAGCATTGGACAGGGGATTAATTCACCCCTCCACTTT. The encoded protein is CASSIGQGINSPLHF.

The gene calls are TRBV29-1 and TRBJ1-4; D not certain. The germline V and J ends were trimmed by 6 bases and 8 bases, with 16 bases remaining between them. The germline V gene encodes CDR1 SQVTM and CDR2 ANQGSEA. CDR3 length equals 13 residues. The CDR3 DNA is TGCAGCGTGGTAAACCCCGGGATCGAAAAACTGTTTTTT. It codes for CSVVNPGIEKLFF. Supplemented by reference TRBV29-1 and TRBJ1-4, the full variable domain reads SAVISQKPSRDICQRGTSLTIQCQVDSQVTMMFWYRQQPGQSLTLIATANQGSEATYESGFVIDKFPISRPNLTFSTLTVSNMSPEDSSIYLCSVVNPGIEKLFFGSGTQLSVL.

The rearrangement links TRBV7-8 to TRBJ2-7; 11 bases line up with TRBD2. V trimming: 5 bases; J trimming: 1 base; junction bases outside the gene matches: 7. Germline values: CDR1 SGHVS, CDR2 FQNEAQ. The CDR3 consists of 16 residues. The chain's CDR3 is CASSRAGTSGSYEQYF. DNA for the CDR3: TGTGCCAGCAGCCGCGCCGGGACTAGCGGATCCTACGAGCAGTACTTC. The full variable domain, in which reference TRBV7-8 and TRBJ2-7 provide the parts outside the CDR3, is GAGVSQSPRYKVAKRGQDVALRCDPISGHVSLFWYQQALGQGPEFLTYFQNEAQLDKSGLPSDRFFAERPEGSVSTLKIQRTQQEDSAVYLCASSRAGTSGSYEQYFGPGTRLTVT.

The chain has TRBV21-1 and TRBJ2-3; TRBD1 reflects the table's D call only, with no check against the DNA. TRBV21-1 counts as a pseudogene. The CDR3 is 19 amino acids. CDR3 loop: CASSLIPGQGGRMADTQYF. The DNA for the CDR3 is TGTGCCAGCAGCTTAATACCGGGACAGGGCGGGAGGATGGCAGATACGCAGTATTTT.

In its sample, this clone was seen once. The chain employs TRBV5-4 and TRBJ2-5; D perhaps matches TRBD2 (6 bases). Germline lookup yields CDR1 SGHNT and CDR2 YYREEE (reference sequence). The CDR3 sequence is 11 residues long. Trimming took off 5 bases at V and 5 bases at J, with 7 bases between the two ends. For the CDR3, the DNA is TGTGCCAGCAGGGAGGGGGAGACCCAGTACTTC. Protein product: CASREGETQYF. Together with reference TRBV5-4 and TRBJ2-5, the CDR3 gives the full variable domain: ETGVTQSPTHLIKTRGQQVTLRCSSQSGHNTVSWYQQALGQGPQFIFQYYREEENGRGNFPPRFSGLQFPNYSSELNVNALELDDSALYLCASREGETQYFGPGTRLLVL.

This chain joins TRBV7-3 and TRBJ2-1; 8 nucleotides align to TRBD1. V lost 0 bases, J lost 3 bases, and 4 bases stayed unmatched. There are 16 residues in the CDR3. Looked up from germline, CDR1 is SGHTA and CDR2 is FQGTGA. Written as DNA, the CDR3 is TGTGCCAGCAGCTTAACGGGGACAGGTAACTACAATGAGCAGTTCTTC. It specifies CASSLTGTGNYNEQFF.

This clone has only one observation. The chain combines TRBV19 with TRBJ1-3; TRBD1 agrees at 7 bases. The length of the CDR3 is 13 residues. Looked up from germline, CDR1 is LNHDA and CDR2 is SQIVND (reference sequence). In DNA form, the CDR3 reads TGTGGCACAGGGGAGAGATATGGAAACACCATATATTTT. Translation: CGTGERYGNTIYF.

The chain joins TRBV7-8 to TRBJ2-7; D may match TRBD1 or TRBD2 (5 bases each). The V gene's germline CDR1 is SGHVS and CDR2 FQNEAQ. The CDR3 length is 14 residues. V lost 5 bases to trimming and J lost 5 bases, with 16 bases between them. The CDR3 here is CASSPSRGTHEQYF. As DNA, the CDR3 is TGTGCCAGCAGCCCCTCGAGAGGGACCCACGAGCAGTACTTC.

This chain uses TRBV19 with TRBJ2-5; 10 bases are shared with TRBD2. Per germline, CDR1 LNHDA and CDR2 SQIVND (reference sequence). CDR3 length equals 16 residues. Trimming cost V 5 bases and J 7 bases; bases outside gene matches: 13. CDR3 region: CASSPSGLAISGTQYF. The CDR3 nucleotides read TGTGCCAGTAGTCCCTCGGGACTAGCGATCTCGGGGACCCAGTACTTC.

The chain links TRBV27 to TRBJ2-5; D possibly corresponds to TRBD1 (5 bases). The CDR3 loop spans 14 amino acids. Trimming pared 6 bases from V and 5 bases from J, leaving 16 bases between. Germline V gene data show CDR1 as MNHEY and CDR2 as SMNVEV (reference sequence). CDR3 protein: CASRSDLKGETQYF. DNA for the CDR3: TGTGCCAGCAGGTCTGATTTGAAGGGGGAGACCCAGTACTTC.

The chain joins TRBV4-1 to TRBJ1-6; D not resolved. This CDR3 is 16 amino acids long. Trimming shortened V by 0 bases and J by 5 bases, and 11 bases separated the two germline ends. Germline assignment: CDR1 MGHRA and CDR2 YSYEKL. CDR3 protein: CASSQERVRNNSPLHF. Written as DNA, the CDR3 is TGCGCCAGCAGCCAAGAACGTGTCAGAAATAATTCACCCCTCCACTTT.

The chain links TRBV28 to TRBJ2-7; D might be TRBD2 (5 bases). The CDR3 contains 13 residues. Germline V gene data show CDR1 as MDHEN and CDR2 as SYDVKM. V shed 5 bases and J shed 0 bases, with 8 bases lying between them. DNA of the CDR3: TGTGCCAGCAGTGGAGGATTCTCCTACGAGCAGTACTTC. Translating it yields CASSGGFSYEQYF.

This clone turned up a few times. The chain links TRBV2 to TRBJ2-1; 12 positions match TRBD2. V gave up 7 bases and J gave up 8 bases; unmatched junction bases: 9. Germline assignment: CDR1 SNHLY and CDR2 FYNNEI. This CDR3 has 15 amino acids. The CDR3 DNA is TGTGCCAGCACCCGACTAGCGGGAGAGGTTGATGAGCAGTTCTTC. Protein product: CASTRLAGEVDEQFF.

This chain joins TRBV6-5 and TRBJ1-3; TRBD1 might be the D (5 bases). The CDR3 spans 13 residues. Germline values: CDR1 MNHEY, CDR2 SVGAGI. V lost 6 bases to trimming and J lost 2 bases, with 8 bases between them. CDR3 coding DNA: TGTGCCAGCAGCCGGGACCCTGGAAACACCATATATTTT. As protein: CASSRDPGNTIYF.

V gene TRBV5-1 combines with J gene TRBJ2-3, with 8 bases fitting TRBD1. CDR1 is SGHRS, CDR2 YFSETQ, per germline. V was clipped by 0 bases and J by 2 bases; unmatched bases: 14. This CDR3 has 19 amino acids. The CDR3 nucleotides are TGCGCCAGCAGCTTGGGGCATGCGGCAGGGGGCGGACCCACAGATACGCAGTATTTT. Translating it yields CASSLGHAAGGGPTDTQYF.

This chain connects TRBV27 to TRBJ1-2; 8 bases are a match to TRBD1. The germline V gene has CDR1 MNHEY and CDR2 SMNVEV (reference sequence). The V gene end was trimmed by 5 bases and the J gene end by 2 bases; junction bases not matched to a gene: 13. This CDR3 has 17 residues. The CDR3 DNA follows: TGTGCCAGCAGTCTAAACCAGGGGGCCCTCTTAAACTATGGCTACACCTTC. This encodes CASSLNQGALLNYGYTF.

The CDR3 is CASSQSQRTLNTEAFF. The CDR3 nucleotides read TGTGCCAGTAGTCAATCCCAGCGGACGTTGAACACTGAAGCTTTCTTT. The rearrangement uses TRBV19 and TRBJ1-1; D unclear. CDR3 length equals 16 residues. V was shortened by 5 bases and J by 0 bases, with 16 bases between the two germline ends. Germline V gene data show CDR1 as LNHDA and CDR2 as SQIVND (reference sequence).

The V call is TRBV20-1, the J call TRBJ2-5; D uncertain. The better agreement between TRBJ2-7 and the DNA end casts doubt on the J call. Germline assignment: CDR1 DFQATT and CDR2 SNEGSKA (reference sequence). The CDR3 totals 10 residues. DNA of the CDR3: TGCAGTGCGGAAAGATACGAGCAGTACTTC. Translated, it gives CSAERYEQYF.

This clone was seen a single time. V usage is TRBV18 and J usage is TRBJ2-5; 7 bases map to TRBD2. This CDR3 has 15 residues. Losses at the gene ends were 0 bases for V and 2 bases for J; bases not matched to a gene: 3. CDR1 and CDR2 from the germline V gene are KGHSH and LQKENI. As DNA, the CDR3 is TGTGCCAGCTCACCACCGTGGGGGGGGCAAGAGACCCAGTACTTC. Its protein product is CASSPPWGGQETQYF.